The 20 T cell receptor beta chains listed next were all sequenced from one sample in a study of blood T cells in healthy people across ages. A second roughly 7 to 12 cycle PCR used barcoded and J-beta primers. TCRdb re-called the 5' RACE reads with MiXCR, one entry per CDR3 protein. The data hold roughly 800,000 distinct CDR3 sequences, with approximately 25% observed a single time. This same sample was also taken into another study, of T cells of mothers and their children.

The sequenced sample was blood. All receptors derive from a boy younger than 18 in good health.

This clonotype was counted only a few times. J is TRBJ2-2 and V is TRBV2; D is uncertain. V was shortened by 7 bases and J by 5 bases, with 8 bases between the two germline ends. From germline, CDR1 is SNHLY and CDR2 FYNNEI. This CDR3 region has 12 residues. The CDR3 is CASKPHTGELFF. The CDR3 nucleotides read TGTGCCAGCAAGCCTCATACCGGGGAGCTGTTTTTT.

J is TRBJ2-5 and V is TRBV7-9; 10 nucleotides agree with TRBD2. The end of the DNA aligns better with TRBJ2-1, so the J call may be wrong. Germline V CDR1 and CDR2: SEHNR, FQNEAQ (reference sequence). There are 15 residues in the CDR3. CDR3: CASRLAGAFYNEQFF. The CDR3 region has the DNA TGTGCCAGCAGGCTAGCGGGGGCTTTTTACAATGAGCAGTTCTTC.

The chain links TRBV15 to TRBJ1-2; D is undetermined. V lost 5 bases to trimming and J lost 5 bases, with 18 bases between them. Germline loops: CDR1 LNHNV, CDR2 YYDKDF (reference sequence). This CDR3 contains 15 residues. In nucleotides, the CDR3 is TGTGCCACCAGCTCCCCTGGACTGGAGAGGTATGGCTACACCTTC. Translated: CATSSPGLERYGYTF.

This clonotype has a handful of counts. The DNA of the CDR3 is TGCAGCGTTGAAGGGGGGACAGCCCGGAACACTGAAGCTTTCTTT. It is translated as CSVEGGTARNTEAFF. The chain carries TRBV29-1 and TRBJ1-1; TRBD1 matches 7 bases. Germline V gene data show CDR1 as SQVTM and CDR2 as ANQGSEA. V lost 1 base and J lost 1; bases outside the gene matches: 6. This CDR3 contains 15 residues.

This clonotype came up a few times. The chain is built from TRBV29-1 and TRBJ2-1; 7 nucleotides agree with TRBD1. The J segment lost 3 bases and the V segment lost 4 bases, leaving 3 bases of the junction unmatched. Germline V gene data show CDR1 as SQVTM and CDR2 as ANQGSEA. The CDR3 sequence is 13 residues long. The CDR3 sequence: CSVASGGYNEQFF. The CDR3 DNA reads TGCAGCGTTGCGTCAGGGGGCTACAATGAGCAGTTCTTC.

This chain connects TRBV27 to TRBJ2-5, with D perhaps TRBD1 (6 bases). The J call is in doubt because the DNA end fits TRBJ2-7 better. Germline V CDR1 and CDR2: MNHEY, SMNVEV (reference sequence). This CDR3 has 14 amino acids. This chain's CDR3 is CASSSLYQGHEQYF. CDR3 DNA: TGTGCCAGCAGTTCGCTCTACCAGGGGCACGAGCAGTACTTC.

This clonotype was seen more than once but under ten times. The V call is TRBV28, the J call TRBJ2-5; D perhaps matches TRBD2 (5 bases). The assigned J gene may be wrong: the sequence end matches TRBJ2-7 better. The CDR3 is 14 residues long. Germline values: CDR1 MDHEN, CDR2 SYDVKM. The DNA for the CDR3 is TGTGCCAGCAGCCCGACGACGCTCGGGGACGAGCAGTACTTC. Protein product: CASSPTTLGDEQYF.

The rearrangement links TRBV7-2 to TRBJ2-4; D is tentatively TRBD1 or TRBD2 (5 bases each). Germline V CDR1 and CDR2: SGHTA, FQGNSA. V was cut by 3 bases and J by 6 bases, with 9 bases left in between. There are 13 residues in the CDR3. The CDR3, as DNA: TGTGCCAGCAGCTTCCGAGGGGCAAACATTCAGTACTTC. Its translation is CASSFRGANIQYF. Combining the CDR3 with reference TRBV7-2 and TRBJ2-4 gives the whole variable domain GAGVSQSPSNKVTEKGKDVELRCDPISGHTALYWYRQSLGQGLEFLIYFQGNSAPDKSGLPSDRFSAERTGGSVSTLTIQRTQQEDSAVYLCASSFRGANIQYFGAGTRLSVL.

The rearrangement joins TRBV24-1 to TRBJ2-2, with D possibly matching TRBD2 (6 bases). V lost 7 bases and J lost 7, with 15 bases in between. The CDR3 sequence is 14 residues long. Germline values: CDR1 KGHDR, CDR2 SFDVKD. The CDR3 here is CATRAREVNGELFF. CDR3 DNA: TGTGCCACCAGGGCCAGGGAGGTTAACGGGGAGCTGTTTTTT.

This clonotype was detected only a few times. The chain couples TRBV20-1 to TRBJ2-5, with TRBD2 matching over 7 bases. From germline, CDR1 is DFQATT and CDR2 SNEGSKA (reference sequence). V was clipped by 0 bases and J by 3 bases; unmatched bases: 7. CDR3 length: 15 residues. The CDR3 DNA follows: TGCAGTGCTAGAGATGGAGGACTAGTCAAAGAGACCCAGTACTTC. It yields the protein CSARDGGLVKETQYF.

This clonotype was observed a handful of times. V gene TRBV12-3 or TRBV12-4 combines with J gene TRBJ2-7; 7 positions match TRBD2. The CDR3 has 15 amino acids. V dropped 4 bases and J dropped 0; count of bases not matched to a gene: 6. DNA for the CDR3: TGTGCCAGCAGTTACGGTCGGGGGGTCTCCTACGAGCAGTACTTC. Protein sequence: CASSYGRGVSYEQYF.

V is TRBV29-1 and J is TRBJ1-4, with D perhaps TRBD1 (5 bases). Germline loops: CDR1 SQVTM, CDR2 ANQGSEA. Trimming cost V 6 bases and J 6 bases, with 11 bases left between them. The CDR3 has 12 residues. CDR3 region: CSVWQGDEKLFF. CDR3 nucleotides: TGCAGCGTCTGGCAGGGTGATGAAAAACTGTTTTTT.

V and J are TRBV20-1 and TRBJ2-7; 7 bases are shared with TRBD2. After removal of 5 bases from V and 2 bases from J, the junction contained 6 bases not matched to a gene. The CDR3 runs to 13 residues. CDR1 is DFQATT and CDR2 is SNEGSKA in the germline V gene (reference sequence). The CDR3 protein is CSAGLGGAYEQYF. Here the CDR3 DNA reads TGCAGTGCTGGGCTGGGGGGGGCCTACGAGCAGTACTTC.

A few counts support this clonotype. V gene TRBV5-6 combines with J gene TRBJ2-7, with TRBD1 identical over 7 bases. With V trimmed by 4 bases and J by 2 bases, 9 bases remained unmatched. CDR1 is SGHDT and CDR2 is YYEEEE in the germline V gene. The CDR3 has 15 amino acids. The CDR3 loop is CASSPFGQGAYEQYF. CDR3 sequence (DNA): TGTGCCAGCAGCCCGTTCGGGCAGGGGGCCTACGAGCAGTACTTC.

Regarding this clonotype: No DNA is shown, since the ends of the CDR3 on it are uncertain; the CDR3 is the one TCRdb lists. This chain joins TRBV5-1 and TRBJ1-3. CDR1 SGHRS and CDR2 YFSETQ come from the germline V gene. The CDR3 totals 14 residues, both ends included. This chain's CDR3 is CASSLVGDGNTTYF.

The CDR3 reads CSAEAVSSYNEQFF. The CDR3 DNA reads TGCAGTGCCGAAGCGGTTAGCTCCTACAATGAGCAGTTCTTC. V usage is TRBV20-1 and J usage is TRBJ2-1, with a tentative D call TRBD2 (5 bases). Per germline, CDR1 DFQATT and CDR2 SNEGSKA (reference sequence). Trimming removed 6 bases at V and 0 bases at J, with 12 bases between. The length of the CDR3 is 14 residues.

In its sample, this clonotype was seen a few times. Here the CDR3 DNA reads TGCAGCGTTGAAGAAGAGGGGGGACAGGCGAAAAGCAATCAGCCCCAGCATTTT. Translation: CSVEEEGGQAKSNQPQHF. The rearrangement joins TRBV29-1 to TRBJ1-5, with 8 bases aligning to TRBD1. The CDR3 totals 18 residues. Germline values: CDR1 SQVTM, CDR2 ANQGSEA. J gave up 1 base and V 0 bases, and 11 bases lay outside the gene matches.

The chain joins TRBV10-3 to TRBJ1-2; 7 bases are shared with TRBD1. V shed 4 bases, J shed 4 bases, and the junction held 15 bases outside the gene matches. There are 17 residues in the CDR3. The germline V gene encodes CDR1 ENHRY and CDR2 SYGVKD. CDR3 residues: CAISVISGTDFSYGYTF. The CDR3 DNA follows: TGTGCCATCAGTGTTATCTCCGGGACAGATTTTTCCTATGGCTACACCTTC.

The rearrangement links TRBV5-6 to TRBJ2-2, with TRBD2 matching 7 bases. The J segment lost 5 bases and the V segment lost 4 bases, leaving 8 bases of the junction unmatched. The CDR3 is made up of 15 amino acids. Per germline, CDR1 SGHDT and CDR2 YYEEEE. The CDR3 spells CASSADAGGTGELFF. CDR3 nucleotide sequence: TGTGCCAGCAGCGCTGATGCCGGGGGGACCGGGGAGCTGTTTTTT.

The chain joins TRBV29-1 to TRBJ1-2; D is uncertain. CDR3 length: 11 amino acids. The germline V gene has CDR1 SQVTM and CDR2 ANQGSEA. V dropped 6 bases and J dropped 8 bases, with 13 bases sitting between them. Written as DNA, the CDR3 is TGCAGCGTCCCTTTTCTAGGGGGCTACACCTTC. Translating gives CSVPFLGGYTF.